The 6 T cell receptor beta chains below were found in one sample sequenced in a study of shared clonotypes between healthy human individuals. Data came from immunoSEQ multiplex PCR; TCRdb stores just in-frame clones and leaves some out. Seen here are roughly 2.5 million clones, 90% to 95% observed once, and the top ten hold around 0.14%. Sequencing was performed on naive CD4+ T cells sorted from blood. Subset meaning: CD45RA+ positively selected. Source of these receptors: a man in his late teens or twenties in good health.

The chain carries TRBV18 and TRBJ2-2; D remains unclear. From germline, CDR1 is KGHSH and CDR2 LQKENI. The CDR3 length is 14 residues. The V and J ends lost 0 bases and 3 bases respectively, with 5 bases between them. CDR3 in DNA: TGTGCCAGCTCACCACCTAAGGACACCGGGGAGCTGTTTTTT. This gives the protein CASSPPKDTGELFF.

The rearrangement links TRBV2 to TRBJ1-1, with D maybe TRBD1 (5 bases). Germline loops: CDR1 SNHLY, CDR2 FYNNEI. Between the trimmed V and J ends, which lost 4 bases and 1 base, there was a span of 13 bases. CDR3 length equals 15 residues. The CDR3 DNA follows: TGTGCCAGCAGTGGATCTACGACAGCGAACACTGAAGCTTTCTTT. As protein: CASSGSTTANTEAFF. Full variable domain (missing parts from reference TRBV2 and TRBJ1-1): EPEVTQTPSHQVTQMGQEVILRCVPISNHLYFYWYRQILGQKVEFLVSFYNNEISEKSEIFDDQFSVERPDGSNFTLKIRSTKLEDSAMYFCASSGSTTANTEAFFGQGTRLTVV.

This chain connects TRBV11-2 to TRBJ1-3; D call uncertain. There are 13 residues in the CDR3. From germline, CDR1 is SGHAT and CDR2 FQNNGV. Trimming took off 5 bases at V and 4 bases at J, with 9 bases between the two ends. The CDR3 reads CASSGGSGNTIYF. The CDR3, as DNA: TGTGCCAGCAGCGGAGGGTCGGGAAACACCATATATTTT. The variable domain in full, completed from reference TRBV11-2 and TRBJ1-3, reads EAGVAQSPRYKIIEKRQSVAFWCNPISGHATLYWYQQILGQGPKLLIQFQNNGVVDDSQLPKDRFSAERLKGVDSTLKIQPAKLEDSAVYLCASSGGSGNTIYFGEGSWLTVV.

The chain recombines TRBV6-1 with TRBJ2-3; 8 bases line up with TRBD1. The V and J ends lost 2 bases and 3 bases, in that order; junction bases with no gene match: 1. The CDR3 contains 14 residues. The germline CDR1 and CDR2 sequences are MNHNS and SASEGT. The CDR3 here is CASSEQGATDTQYF. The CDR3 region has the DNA TGTGCCAGCAGTGAACAGGGGGCGACAGATACGCAGTATTTT.

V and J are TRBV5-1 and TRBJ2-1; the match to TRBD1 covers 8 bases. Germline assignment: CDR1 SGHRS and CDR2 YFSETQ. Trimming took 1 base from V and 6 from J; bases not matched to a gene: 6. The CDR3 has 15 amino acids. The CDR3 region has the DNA TGCGCCAGCAGCTTGAGACAGGGGTTAGGCAATGAGCAGTTCTTC. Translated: CASSLRQGLGNEQFF.

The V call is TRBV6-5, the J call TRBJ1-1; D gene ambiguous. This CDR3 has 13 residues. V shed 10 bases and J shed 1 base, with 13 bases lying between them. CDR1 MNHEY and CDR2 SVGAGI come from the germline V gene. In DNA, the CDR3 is TGTGCCACGCAGACCTGGAAGAACACTGAAGCTTTCTTT. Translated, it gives CATQTWKNTEAFF.